A single sample gave rise to the 26 T cell receptor beta chains below, sequenced in a study of beta chain features in type 1 diabetes. Expressed TCRB transcripts were sequenced after all isolated RNA was converted to cDNA. Here immunoSEQ multiplex PCR was the method, and the copy in TCRdb shows in-frame clones only, minus some. This table has hundreds of thousands of clones, roughly an eighth appearing once. General study results and limits: Among all four CD4+ subsets, Type 1 diabetes patients had TCRB CDR3s that were moderately but significantly shorter.

The antigens of these receptors remain unknown. Sequences were obtained from naive CD4+ T cells from blood. These receptor sequences come from a woman aged 18-30 years with type 1 diabetes.

The V and J genes are TRBV29-1 and TRBJ1-1; 7 nucleotides align to TRBD1. This CDR3 is built from 13 residues. J gave up 2 bases and V 7 bases, and 7 bases lay outside the gene matches. Germline V gives CDR1 SQVTM, CDR2 ANQGSEA. The CDR3 reads CSGGQDDNTEAFF. DNA of the CDR3: TGCAGCGGCGGACAGGACGATAACACTGAAGCTTTCTTT. Complete variable domain (other parts from reference TRBV29-1 and TRBJ1-1): SAVISQKPSRDICQRGTSLTIQCQVDSQVTMMFWYRQQPGQSLTLIATANQGSEATYESGFVIDKFPISRPNLTFSTLTVSNMSPEDSSIYLCSGGQDDNTEAFFGQGTRLTVV.

V and J are TRBV28 and TRBJ2-2, with TRBD2 as a possible D gene (5 bases). The CDR3 extends over 12 amino acids. Germline CDR1 MDHEN, CDR2 SYDVKM. V shed 7 bases and J shed 6 bases, with 9 bases lying between them. The CDR3, as DNA: TGTGCCAGCAAACTCGGGGCCGGGGAGCTGTTTTTT. Translated: CASKLGAGELFF.

This clone was seen a handful of times. The chain carries TRBV29-1 and TRBJ1-1; D may be TRBD1 (6 bases). V lost 4 bases, J lost 0 bases, and 12 bases lay in between. The CDR3 spans 14 residues. Per the germline V gene, CDR1 is SQVTM and CDR2 is ANQGSEA. The CDR3 here is CSVGGRGLNTEAFF. The CDR3 region has the DNA TGCAGCGTTGGCGGCAGGGGACTGAACACTGAAGCTTTCTTT. Supplemented by reference TRBV29-1 and TRBJ1-1, the full variable domain reads SAVISQKPSRDICQRGTSLTIQCQVDSQVTMMFWYRQQPGQSLTLIATANQGSEATYESGFVIDKFPISRPNLTFSTLTVSNMSPEDSSIYLCSVGGRGLNTEAFFGQGTRLTVV.

Here the CDR3 DNA reads TGTGCCAGCAGAGCTGCCGGGACAGCCGTTTATGGCTACACCTTC. Translated: CASRAAGTAVYGYTF. J is TRBJ1-2 and V is TRBV6-5; 7 bases agree with TRBD1. The CDR3 has 15 amino acids. Germline loops: CDR1 MNHEY, CDR2 SVGAGI. V was pared by 6 bases and J by 5 bases, with 12 bases of the junction left unmatched.

Only a few counts were recorded for this clone. The rearrangement uses TRBV27 and TRBJ2-6; perhaps TRBD1 as D (5 bases). There are 16 residues in the CDR3. The V end was cut by 10 bases, the J end by 6 bases, with 22 bases between. Per the germline V gene, CDR1 is MNHEY and CDR2 is SMNVEV (reference sequence). The CDR3 protein is CATQTVRSGAANVLTF. Here the CDR3 DNA reads TGTGCCACCCAGACGGTCCGCTCTGGGGCGGCCAACGTCCTGACTTTC. Filled out from reference TRBV27 and TRBJ2-6, the complete variable domain reads EAQVTQNPRYLITVTGKKLTVTCSQNMNHEYMSWYRQDPGLGLRQIYYSMNVEVTDKGDVPEGYKVSRKEKRNFPLILESPSPNQTSLYFCATQTVRSGAANVLTFGAGSRLTVL.

The table lists this clone with a few counts. The rearrangement joins TRBV29-1 to TRBJ1-1; TRBD1 matches at 7 bases. The J segment lost 3 bases and the V segment lost 6 bases, leaving 7 bases of the junction unmatched. Germline CDR1 reads SQVTM; CDR2 reads ANQGSEA. The CDR3 contains 13 residues. The CDR3 sequence is CSVTGTEYTEAFF. The CDR3 nucleotides read TGCAGCGTGACCGGGACAGAGTACACTGAAGCTTTCTTT.

This clone came up a few times. J is TRBJ1-2 and V is TRBV2; D possibly corresponds to TRBD1 (5 bases). Germline CDR1 SNHLY, CDR2 FYNNEI. V was shortened by 9 bases and J by 5 bases, with 16 bases between the two germline ends. The CDR3 runs 13 residues. This CDR3 reads CARSGTVEYGYTF. In DNA, the CDR3 is TGTGCCAGGAGCGGGACGGTTGAATATGGCTACACCTTC.

Only a few counts were recorded for this clone. The chain employs TRBV7-2 and TRBJ2-7, with TRBD1 matching 8 bases. This CDR3 is built from 14 residues. V was clipped by 5 bases and J by 3 bases; unmatched bases: 6. Germline assignment: CDR1 SGHTA and CDR2 FQGNSA. The CDR3 protein is CASSQRQGNYEQYF. The CDR3 bases are TGTGCCAGCAGCCAAAGACAGGGGAACTACGAGCAGTACTTC.

The V and J genes are TRBV7-2 and TRBJ1-1, with unresolved D. V was cut by 8 bases and J by 2 bases, with 9 bases left in between. This CDR3 region has 12 residues. Germline CDR1 SGHTA, CDR2 FQGNSA. This CDR3 is CASGLRNTEAFF. The CDR3 DNA reads as TGTGCCAGCGGCCTTCGAAACACTGAAGCTTTCTTT.

This sequence joins TRBV4-3 and TRBJ1-4; D might be TRBD1 (5 bases). The ends were cut back, 0 bases at V and 10 bases at J, with 15 bases in the middle. The CDR3 sequence is 15 residues long. Germline V lookup: CDR1 LGHNA, CDR2 YSLEER. CDR3: CASSQERGSGVKLFF. The CDR3 coding sequence is TGCGCCAGCAGCCAAGAACGGGGGTCGGGTGTAAAACTGTTTTTT.

The chain combines TRBV7-6 with TRBJ2-7; TRBD1 aligns across 7 bases. The V segment lost 4 bases and the J segment 2 bases; nucleotides outside the gene matches: 8. The CDR3 spans 15 residues. CDR1 and CDR2 from the germline V gene are SGHVS and FNYEAQ. The CDR3 nucleotides read TGTGCCAGCAGCTCGACAGGGATCATGGCCTACGAGCAGTACTTC. This translates into CASSSTGIMAYEQYF.

The V and J genes are TRBV10-3 and TRBJ1-3, with D maybe TRBD1 (5 bases). CDR1 is ENHRY, CDR2 SYGVKD, per germline. The CDR3 extends over 14 amino acids. Trimming stripped 6 bases from V and 1 base from J, with 10 bases between. CDR3 nucleotide sequence: TGTGCCATCAGAGACCAGGGATCTGGAAACACCATATATTTT. Its protein is CAIRDQGSGNTIYF.

The J gene is TRBJ2-3, the V gene TRBV4-2; the D gene is possibly TRBD1 (6 bases). Deletions cut 3 bases from V and 0 bases from J, with 13 bases between. CDR3 length: 16 residues. CDR1 is LGHNA and CDR2 is YNFKEQ in the germline V gene. The CDR3 nucleotides read TGTGCCAGCAGCCAGAGGACAGCTCCTAGCACAGATACGCAGTATTTT. The encoded protein is CASSQRTAPSTDTQYF.

The genes are TRBV25-1 and TRBJ2-5, with a weak D call TRBD1 (6 bases). V gave up 1 base and J gave up 5 bases, with 20 bases separating them. The germline V gene encodes CDR1 MGHDK and CDR2 SYGVNS. The CDR3 extends over 17 amino acids. This CDR3 is CASSESYGTGSGETQYF. The CDR3 coding sequence is TGTGCCAGCAGTGAATCCTACGGAACAGGGTCTGGTGAGACCCAGTACTTC.

The rearrangement links TRBV7-9 to TRBJ1-1; 8 bases line up with TRBD1. Trimming at V came to 2 bases and at J to 4 bases, leaving 6 bases not matched to a gene. Per the germline V gene, CDR1 is SEHNR and CDR2 is FQNEAQ (reference sequence). The CDR3 sequence is 15 residues long. DNA for the CDR3: TGTGCCAGCAGCTTACAGGGGGCAGTGGGCACTGAAGCTTTCTTT. Its protein is CASSLQGAVGTEAFF. Complete variable domain (other parts from reference TRBV7-9 and TRBJ1-1): DTGVSQNPRHKITKRGQNVTFRCDPISEHNRLYWYRQTLGQGPEFLTYFQNEAQLEKSRLLSDRFSAERPKGSFSTLEIQRTEQGDSAMYLCASSLQGAVGTEAFFGQGTRLTVV.

This clone was seen a handful of times. V gene TRBV2 combines with J gene TRBJ2-7; 10 positions agree with TRBD1. V was clipped by 6 bases and J by 4 bases; unmatched bases: 3. The CDR3 consists of 13 residues. Germline V gene sequence: CDR1 SNHLY, CDR2 FYNNEI. This CDR3 reads CASSRDRGYEQYF. Written as DNA, the CDR3 is TGTGCCAGCAGCCGGGACAGGGGTTACGAGCAGTACTTC.

CDR3 residues: CASSLAGTSDYNYGYTF. The CDR3 DNA is TGTGCCAGCAGCTTAGCGGGCACAAGTGATTATAACTATGGCTACACCTTC. The rearrangement joins TRBV7-9 to TRBJ1-2; D is unresolved. Germline-derived CDR1 and CDR2 are SEHNR and FQNEAQ (reference sequence). V lost 0 bases, J lost 1 base, and 15 bases lay in between. The CDR3 is made up of 17 amino acids.

The rearrangement uses TRBV11-2 and TRBJ2-5, with TRBD1 matching over 7 bases. Germline CDR1 is SGHAT and CDR2 is FQNNGV. Losses at the gene ends were 5 bases for V and 5 bases for J; bases not matched to a gene: 14. The CDR3 totals 16 residues. The DNA of the CDR3 is TGTGCCAGCAGCCCCAACTTACAGGGGAGAGGGGAGACCCAGTACTTC. Encoded protein: CASSPNLQGRGETQYF. Filled out from reference TRBV11-2 and TRBJ2-5, the complete variable domain reads EAGVAQSPRYKIIEKRQSVAFWCNPISGHATLYWYQQILGQGPKLLIQFQNNGVVDDSQLPKDRFSAERLKGVDSTLKIQPAKLEDSAVYLCASSPNLQGRGETQYFGPGTRLLVL.

Only a few counts were recorded for this clone. The gene calls are TRBV4-1 and TRBJ2-1; no firm D call. The CDR3 is made up of 15 amino acids. CDR1 MGHRA and CDR2 YSYEKL come from the germline V gene. Trimming shortened V by 3 bases and J by 0 bases, and 9 bases separated the two germline ends. The CDR3 sequence is CASSQSDLSYNEQFF. CDR3 DNA: TGCGCCAGCAGCCAGAGCGATCTCTCCTACAATGAGCAGTTCTTC.

The rearrangement links TRBV18 to TRBJ1-2; D may be TRBD1 (6 bases). V dropped 3 bases and J dropped 1 base, with 18 bases sitting between them. This CDR3 has 17 residues. In germline, CDR1 is KGHSH, CDR2 LQKENI. The CDR3, as DNA: TGTGCCAGCTCACCCACCGGTATGGGGGCCATTAACTATGGCTACACCTTC. It translates to CASSPTGMGAINYGYTF.

This clone was recorded a few times. The chain joins TRBV29-1 to TRBJ1-2; 7 bases map to TRBD1. The CDR3 runs to 13 residues. Germline V gene lookup returns CDR1 SQVTM and CDR2 ANQGSEA. V shed 6 bases, J shed 1 base, and the junction held 5 bases outside the gene matches. The CDR3 here is CSVGTALNYGYTF. The CDR3 DNA is TGCAGCGTCGGGACAGCACTTAACTATGGCTACACCTTC.

The genes are TRBV30 and TRBJ2-3; 7 bases map to TRBD2. V was pared by 2 bases and J by 4 bases, with 6 bases of the junction left unmatched. Germline-derived CDR1 and CDR2 are GTSNPN and SVGIG (reference sequence). The CDR3 is 14 amino acids. The DNA for the CDR3 is TGTGCCTGGAGTTTGCGGGAGTGGTCAGATACGCAGTATTTT. This gives the protein CAWSLREWSDTQYF.

The V gene is TRBV14, the J gene TRBJ2-7; D might be TRBD2 (7 bases). The CDR3 runs to 17 residues. The germline V and J ends were trimmed by 0 bases and 5 bases, with 20 bases remaining between them. Germline values: CDR1 SGHDN, CDR2 FVKESK. The DNA of the CDR3 is TGTGCCAGCAGCCAAGATCTTGGGTCCGGGGGGCGCGACGAGCAGTACTTC. Translated: CASSQDLGSGGRDEQYF.

Remarks on this clone: The same CDR3 arises from other DNA sequences in this sample as well. This sequence joins TRBV30 and TRBJ2-3; tentatively, D is TRBD1 (6 bases). Trimming cost V 5 bases and J 4 bases, with 7 bases left between them. Germline V gene sequence: CDR1 GTSNPN, CDR2 SVGIG (reference sequence). CDR3 length: 11 amino acids. CDR3 region: CAWSGADTQYF. The CDR3 DNA reads TGTGCCTGGTCAGGGGCAGATACGCAGTATTTT. The variable domain in full, completed from reference TRBV30 and TRBJ2-3, reads SQTIHQWPATLVQPVGSPLSLECTVEGTSNPNLYWYRQAAGRGLQLLFYSVGIGQISSEVPQNLSASRPQDRQFILSSKKLLLSDSGFYLCAWSGADTQYFGPGTRLTVL.

This clone was picked up one time. The V call is TRBV7-9, the J call TRBJ1-5, with D tentatively TRBD1 (5 bases). The V end was cut by 5 bases, the J end by 6 bases, with 17 bases between. CDR1 is SEHNR, CDR2 FQNEAQ, per germline (reference sequence). This CDR3 region has 15 residues. CDR3 in amino acids: CASSATIGGGQPQHF. The CDR3 nucleotides are TGTGCCAGCAGCGCCACTATTGGGGGGGGTCAGCCCCAGCATTTT.

The V call is TRBV7-3, the J call TRBJ1-1, with D hard to call. There are 11 residues in the CDR3. V dropped 4 bases and J dropped 9 bases, with 9 bases sitting between them. In germline, CDR1 is SGHTA, CDR2 FQGTGA. The CDR3 reads CASSSTPKAFF. For the CDR3, the DNA is TGTGCCAGCAGCTCGACACCGAAAGCTTTCTTT.